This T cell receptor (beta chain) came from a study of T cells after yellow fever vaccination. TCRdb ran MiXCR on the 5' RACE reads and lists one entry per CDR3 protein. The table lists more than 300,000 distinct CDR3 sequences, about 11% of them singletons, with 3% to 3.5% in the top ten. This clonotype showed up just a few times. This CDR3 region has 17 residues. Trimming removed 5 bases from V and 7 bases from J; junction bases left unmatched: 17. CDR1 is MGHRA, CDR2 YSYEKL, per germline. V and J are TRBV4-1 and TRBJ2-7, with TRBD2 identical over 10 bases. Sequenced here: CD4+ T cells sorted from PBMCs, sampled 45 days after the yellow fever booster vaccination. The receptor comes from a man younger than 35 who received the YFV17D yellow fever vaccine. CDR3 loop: CASSKTPHLAGDVEQYF. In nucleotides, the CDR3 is TGCGCCAGCAGCAAAACACCCCATCTAGCGGGGGATGTTGAGCAGTACTTC.